The 19 T cell receptor beta chains below were found in one sample sequenced in a study of shared clonotypes between healthy human individuals. Measured with immunoSEQ multiplex PCR; TCRdb has only the in-frame clones, and not every one. The sample records millions of clones, roughly nine tenths being singletons. Sequencing was carried out using naive CD4+ T cells sorted from blood. As for subset: CD45RA+ positively selected. These receptors originate from a man between 18 and 29 years old in good health.

The chain combines TRBV6-6 with TRBJ1-6, with D uncertain. Germline values: CDR1 MNHNY, CDR2 SVGAGI (reference sequence). This CDR3 has 12 residues. The V end was cut by 3 bases, the J end by 15 bases, with 12 bases between. The CDR3, as DNA: TGTGCCAGCAGTTATCGGAAAGAGGTCCTCCACTTT. This codes for CASSYRKEVLHF.

The chain employs TRBV6-8 and TRBJ2-7; perhaps TRBD1 as D (5 bases). The V end was cut by 0 bases, the J end by 5 bases, with 11 bases between. The germline CDR1 and CDR2 sequences are MNHGY and SAAAGT. This CDR3 has 14 residues. The CDR3 here is CASSYSQGPDEQYF. The DNA of the CDR3 is TGTGCCAGCAGTTACTCCCAGGGTCCCGACGAGCAGTACTTC.

This clone came up once. The CDR3 is CASSLTGKSKNIQYF. For the CDR3, the DNA is TGCGCCAGCAGCCTCACAGGGAAGTCCAAAAACATTCAGTACTTC. The chain is built from TRBV5-1 and TRBJ2-4, with D maybe TRBD1 (6 bases). From germline, CDR1 is SGHRS and CDR2 YFSETQ. CDR3 length equals 15 residues. Trimming took off 4 bases at V and 2 bases at J, with 13 bases between the two ends.

This chain joins TRBV18 and TRBJ2-6; D ambiguous. V was shortened by 4 bases and J by 0 bases, with 7 bases between the two germline ends. The germline V gene encodes CDR1 KGHSH and CDR2 LQKENI. This CDR3 spans 15 amino acids. The CDR3 coding sequence is TGTGCCAGCTCACAGACTTACTCTGGGGCCAACGTCCTGACTTTC. It encodes CASSQTYSGANVLTF.

Worth noting for this clone: Other DNA sequences from this sample encode an identical CDR3 as well. The chain couples TRBV10-3 to TRBJ2-1, with 8 bases fitting TRBD1. Trimming cost V 4 bases and J 7 bases; bases outside gene matches: 6. Germline assignment: CDR1 ENHRY and CDR2 SYGVKD. The CDR3 extends over 14 amino acids. The CDR3: CAISGQGAGNEQFF. The CDR3 nucleotides are TGTGCCATCAGTGGGCAGGGGGCGGGAAATGAGCAGTTCTTC.

V usage is TRBV10-3 and J usage is TRBJ2-7; D possibly corresponds to TRBD1 (5 bases). Germline V lookup: CDR1 ENHRY, CDR2 SYGVKD. Trimming removed 3 bases from V and 4 bases from J, with 19 bases in between. The CDR3 has 16 amino acids. Here the CDR3 reads CAISDRVEGVIYEQYF. The DNA for the CDR3 is TGTGCCATCAGTGACAGGGTTGAAGGAGTAATATACGAGCAGTACTTC.

The chain uses TRBV9 and TRBJ2-2; unclear D gene. Germline CDR1 SGDLS, CDR2 YYNGEE. Trimming stripped 1 base from V and 1 base from J, with 5 bases between. The CDR3 runs to 14 residues. The CDR3 nucleotides are TGTGCCAGCAGCGTATTCCAGAACACCGGGGAGCTGTTTTTT. Amino acid sequence: CASSVFQNTGELFF.

In regard to this clone: One junction end disagrees with the germline gene, perhaps due to a read error. The genes are TRBV30 and TRBJ2-4; 9 bases map to TRBD2. The CDR3 consists of 13 residues. Germline V CDR1 and CDR2: GTSNPN, SVGIG (reference sequence). The CDR3 loop reads CGGGATAKNIQYF. The CDR3 region has the DNA TGCGGCGGGGGGGCCACGGCCAAAAACATTCAGTACTTC.

V gene TRBV29-1 combines with J gene TRBJ1-2; no clear D. This CDR3 has 11 amino acids. The germline gives CDR1 SQVTM, CDR2 ANQGSEA. Trimming took 3 bases from V and 5 from J, leaving 7 bases between them. DNA for the CDR3: TGCAGCGTTGAGGAATCTTATGGCTACACCTTC. Amino acid sequence: CSVEESYGYTF.

This clone has just a few counts. The chain joins TRBV2 to TRBJ1-4, with TRBD1 as a possible D gene (6 bases). The germline V and J ends were trimmed by 7 bases and 5 bases, with 14 bases remaining between them. The germline gives CDR1 SNHLY, CDR2 FYNNEI. CDR3 length: 14 residues. The CDR3 region is CASTEGGKNEKLFF. CDR3 DNA sequence: TGTGCCAGCACAGAAGGGGGGAAGAATGAAAAACTGTTTTTT.

This sequence joins TRBV28 and TRBJ1-2; 8 positions agree with TRBD1. This CDR3 region has 17 residues. V dropped 8 bases and J dropped 4; count of bases not matched to a gene: 18. Looked up from germline, CDR1 is MDHEN and CDR2 is SYDVKM. Here the CDR3 DNA reads TGTGCCAGCGGTGCCGTAAGCAGACAGGGGCGGTCCTATGGCTACACCTTC. It codes for CASGAVSRQGRSYGYTF.

The rearrangement links TRBV4-1 to TRBJ1-1, with D perhaps matching TRBD1 (5 bases). The CDR3 spans 17 residues. The V and J ends lost 4 bases and 1 base respectively, with 19 bases between them. In germline, CDR1 is MGHRA, CDR2 YSYEKL. The CDR3 DNA follows: TGCGCCAGCAGCCCCAAGTGGTCGGGGAGGGGGAACACTGAAGCTTTCTTT. Translation gives CASSPKWSGRGNTEAFF.

The V gene is TRBV5-1, the J gene TRBJ2-3, with 13 bases identical to TRBD2. Unmatched junction bases numbered 6, after V lost 2 bases and J lost 0 bases. Germline assignment: CDR1 SGHRS and CDR2 YFSETQ. This CDR3 contains 18 residues. CDR3 in DNA: TGCGCCAGCAGCTTAACCGGGACTAGCGGGACTAGCACAGATACGCAGTATTTT. It translates to CASSLTGTSGTSTDTQYF.

In DNA form, the CDR3 reads TGTGCCAGCAGTGAATTCGGACAGACCTCCTACGAGCAGTACTTC. Protein: CASSEFGQTSYEQYF. The J gene is TRBJ2-7, the V gene TRBV2, with a tentative D call TRBD1 (6 bases). The CDR3 covers 15 residues. Between the trimmed V and J ends, which lost 2 bases and 0 bases, there was a span of 11 bases. Germline V gene lookup returns CDR1 SNHLY and CDR2 FYNNEI.

A note on this clone: Additional DNA sequences in this sample encode the identical CDR3. The rearrangement uses TRBV7-9 and TRBJ2-1, with 8 bases that match TRBD2. Trimming removed 5 bases from V and 4 bases from J; junction bases left unmatched: 7. The CDR3 runs 15 residues. Germline CDR1 SEHNR, CDR2 FQNEAQ (reference sequence). CDR3 region: CASSPGTSPYNEQFF. The CDR3 nucleotides are TGTGCCAGCAGCCCCGGGACTAGTCCTTACAATGAGCAGTTCTTC.

The V gene is TRBV5-5, the J gene TRBJ2-1, with D possibly TRBD1 on 7 matching bases. Trimming left V 1 base short and J 8 bases short, with 16 bases between. Looked up from germline, CDR1 is SGHKS and CDR2 is YYEKEE (reference sequence). The CDR3 runs to 15 residues. CDR3 region: CASSLLWQGGHEQFF. The CDR3 DNA follows: TGTGCCAGCAGCTTGCTTTGGCAGGGGGGACATGAGCAGTTCTTC.

The chain recombines TRBV7-2 with TRBJ1-1; D unresolved. Per the germline V gene, CDR1 is SGHTA and CDR2 is FQGNSA. Trimming left V 5 bases short and J 10 bases short, with 11 bases between. CDR3 length: 11 amino acids. CDR3 sequence reads: CASSITSRAFF. In DNA form, the CDR3 reads TGTGCCAGCAGCATTACAAGTAGAGCTTTCTTT.

The rearrangement joins TRBV7-9 to TRBJ2-5, with D perhaps TRBD1 (6 bases). The J call may be faulty, since TRBJ2-7 better matches the DNA end. The CDR3 runs 15 residues. Germline CDR1 SEHNR, CDR2 FQNEAQ (reference sequence). The CDR3 here is CASSPKTGSVYEQYF. DNA of the CDR3: TGTGCCAGCAGCCCCAAGACAGGCTCGGTCTACGAGCAGTACTTC.

This clone is a singleton in its sample. CDR3 coding DNA: TGTGCCAGCAGCTTGGCTACTAGCGGGGCCCGCACAGATACGCAGTATTTT. Its translation is CASSLATSGARTDTQYF. The rearrangement links TRBV5-6 to TRBJ2-3; 10 nucleotides agree with TRBD2. Germline V gene data show CDR1 as SGHDT and CDR2 as YYEEEE. This CDR3 has 17 residues. The junction had 5 bases not matched to a gene; V was cut back by 0 bases and J by 1 base.